A selection of T cell receptor beta chains follows, all from one sample in a study of CD8 T cells in Susac syndrome. Each CDR3 protein gets one entry after TCRdb re-called the immunoSEQ multiplex PCR reads with MiXCR. The data contain 95,000 to 150,000 distinct CDR3 sequences, 90% to 95% of them singletons. The sequenced material came from CD8+ T cells from PBMCs. Source of these receptors: a human donor with Susac syndrome. Both conserved end residues are part of each CDR3. Each record gives: D gene, V gene, J gene, CDR3 protein, CDR3 DNA. D genes are given only for firm matches.

TRBD1	TRBV30	TRBJ1-2	CAWSKTGTDGYTF	TGTGCCTGGAGTAAGACAGGGACCGATGGCTACACCTTC
.	TRBV7-9	TRBJ2-7	CASRQGMAYEQYF	TGTGCCAGCAGGCAGGGCATGGCCTACGAGCAGTACTTC
.	TRBV29-1	TRBJ2-7	CSVVIQGHEQYF	TGCAGCGTTGTGATACAGGGTCACGAGCAGTACTTC
.	TRBV2	TRBJ1-5	CASSERAFQPQHF	TGTGCCAGCAGTGAAAGGGCTTTTCAGCCCCAGCATTTT
.	TRBV19	TRBJ1-1	CASSRGGITEAFF	TGTGCCAGTAGCCGGGGGGGGATCACTGAAGCTTTCTTT
.	TRBV7-6	TRBJ1-5	CASSGWWDQPQHF	TGTGCCAGCAGCGGGTGGTGGGACCAGCCCCAGCATTTT
.	TRBV3-1	TRBJ2-7	CASSSSLGGMIYEQYF	TGTGCCAGCAGCTCTTCACTTGGGGGGATGATCTACGAGCAGTACTTC
TRBD1	TRBV9	TRBJ2-5	CASSALGTERETQYF	TGTGCCAGCAGCGCCCTGGGGACAGAACGAGAGACCCAGTACTTC
TRBD1	TRBV7-9	TRBJ2-1	CASSLLTGTVGNEQFF	TGTGCCAGCAGCCTTCTAACCGGGACAGTGGGCAATGAGCAGTTCTTC
TRBD1	TRBV6-2/TRBV6-3	TRBJ2-5	CASTSTGGQETQYF	TGTGCCAGCACCTCGACAGGGGGCCAAGAGACCCAGTACTTC
.	TRBV4-1	TRBJ1-5	CASSQGQGDQDQPQHF	TGCGCCAGCAGCCAAGGACAAGGGGACCAGGATCAGCCCCAGCATTTT
TRBD1	TRBV20-1	TRBJ2-7	CSASGTVSSYEQYF	TGCAGTGCTTCCGGGACAGTAAGCTCCTACGAGCAGTACTTC
TRBD1	TRBV29-1	TRBJ1-1	CSKMDRETEAFF	TGCAGCAAGATGGACAGGGAGACTGAAGCTTTCTTT
.	TRBV15	TRBJ1-2	CATSSLENYGYTF	TGTGCCACCAGCAGTCTGGAGAACTATGGCTACACCTTC
.	TRBV10-3	TRBJ1-2	CAISEGLMNYGYTF	TGTGCCATCAGTGAAGGACTCATGAACTATGGCTACACCTTC
.	TRBV27	TRBJ2-3	CASSLSRSLGTDTQYF	TGTGCCAGCAGTTTATCGCGGTCCTTAGGCACAGATACGCAGTATTTT
TRBD1	TRBV6-2/TRBV6-3	TRBJ1-2	CASSQYGTGVPGYTF	TGTGCCAGCAGCCAATACGGGACAGGGGTTCCTGGCTACACCTTC
TRBD1	TRBV7-9	TRBJ2-7	CASRLDGTETYEQYF	TGTGCCAGCAGACTGGACGGGACAGAGACCTACGAGCAGTACTTC
.	TRBV5-1	TRBJ2-7	CASSLAGRVHEQYF	TGCGCCAGCAGCTTGGCCGGTCGGGTCCACGAGCAGTACTTC
TRBD1	TRBV6-1	TRBJ1-2	CASERTGGYGYTF	TGTGCCAGCGAAAGGACAGGGGGGTATGGCTACACCTTC
.	TRBV19	TRBJ2-1	CASSIPLSGANEQFF	TGTGCCAGTAGTATCCCCCTTTCGGGGGCCAATGAGCAGTTCTTC
TRBD2	TRBV20-1	TRBJ2-3	CSADGTSGGDTDTQYF	TGCAGTGCCGATGGGACTAGCGGGGGAGACACAGATACGCAGTATTTT
.	TRBV4-1	TRBJ2-5	CASSQDSRDQETQYF	TGCGCCAGCAGCCAAGACAGCAGGGACCAAGAGACCCAGTACTTC
.	TRBV19	TRBJ1-5	CASMQGNQPQHF	TGTGCCAGCATGCAGGGGAATCAGCCCCAGCATTTT